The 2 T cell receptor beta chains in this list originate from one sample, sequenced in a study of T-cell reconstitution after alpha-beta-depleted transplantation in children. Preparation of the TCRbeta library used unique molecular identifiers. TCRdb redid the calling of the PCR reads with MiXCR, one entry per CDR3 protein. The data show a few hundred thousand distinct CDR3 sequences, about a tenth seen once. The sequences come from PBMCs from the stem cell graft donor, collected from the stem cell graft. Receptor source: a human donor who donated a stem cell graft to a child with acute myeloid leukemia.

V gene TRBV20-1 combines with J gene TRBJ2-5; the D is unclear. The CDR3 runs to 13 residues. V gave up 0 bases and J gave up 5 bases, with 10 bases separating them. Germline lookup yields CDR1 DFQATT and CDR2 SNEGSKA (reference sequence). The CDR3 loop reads CSAREGLLETQYF. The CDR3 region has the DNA TGCAGTGCTAGAGAGGGCTTGCTGGAGACCCAGTACTTC.

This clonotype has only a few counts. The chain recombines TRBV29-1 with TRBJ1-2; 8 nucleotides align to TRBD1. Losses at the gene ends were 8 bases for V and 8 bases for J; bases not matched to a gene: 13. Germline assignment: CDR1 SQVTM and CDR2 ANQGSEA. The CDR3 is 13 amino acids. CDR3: CSHLGTGQQGYTF. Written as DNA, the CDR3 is TGCAGCCACCTGGGGACAGGACAACAGGGCTACACCTTC.